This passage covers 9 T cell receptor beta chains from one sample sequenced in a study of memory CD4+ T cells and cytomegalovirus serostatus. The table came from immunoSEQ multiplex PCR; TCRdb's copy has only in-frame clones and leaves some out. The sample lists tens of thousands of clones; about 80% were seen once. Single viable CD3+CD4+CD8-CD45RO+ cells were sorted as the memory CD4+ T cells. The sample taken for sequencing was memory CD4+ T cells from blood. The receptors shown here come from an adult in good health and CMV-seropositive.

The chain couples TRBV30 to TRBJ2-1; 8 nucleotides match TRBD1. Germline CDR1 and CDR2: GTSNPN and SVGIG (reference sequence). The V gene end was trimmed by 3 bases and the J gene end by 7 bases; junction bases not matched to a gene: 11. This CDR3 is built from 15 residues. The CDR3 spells CAWSRQGSSSNEQFF. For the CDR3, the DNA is TGTGCCTGGAGCCGACAGGGGTCGTCGTCAAATGAGCAGTTCTTC. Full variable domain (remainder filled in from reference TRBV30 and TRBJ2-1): SQTIHQWPATLVQPVGSPLSLECTVEGTSNPNLYWYRQAAGRGLQLLFYSVGIGQISSEVPQNLSASRPQDRQFILSSKKLLLSDSGFYLCAWSRQGSSSNEQFFGPGTRLTVL.

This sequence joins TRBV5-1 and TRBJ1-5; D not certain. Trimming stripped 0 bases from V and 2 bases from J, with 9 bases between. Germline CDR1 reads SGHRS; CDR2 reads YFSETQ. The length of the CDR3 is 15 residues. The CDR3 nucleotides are TGCGCCAGCAGCTTGGACGGGCTCGGCAATCAGCCCCAGCATTTT. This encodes CASSLDGLGNQPQHF.

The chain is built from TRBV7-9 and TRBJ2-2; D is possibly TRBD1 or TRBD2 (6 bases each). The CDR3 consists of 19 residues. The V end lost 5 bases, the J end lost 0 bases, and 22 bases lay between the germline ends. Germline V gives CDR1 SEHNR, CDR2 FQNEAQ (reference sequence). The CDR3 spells CASSPYLETGRPNTGELFF. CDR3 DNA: TGTGCCAGCAGCCCGTACTTAGAAACAGGGAGGCCGAACACCGGGGAGCTGTTTTTT.

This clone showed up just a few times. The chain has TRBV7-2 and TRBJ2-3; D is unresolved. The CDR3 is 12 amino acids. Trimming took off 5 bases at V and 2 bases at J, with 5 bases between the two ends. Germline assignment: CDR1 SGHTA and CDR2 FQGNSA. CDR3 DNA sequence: TGTGCCAGCAGCATCACCACAGATACGCAGTATTTT. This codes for CASSITTDTQYF.

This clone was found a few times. Here the CDR3 DNA reads TGTGCCTGGAGTGTAGGGAGTGCCACTGAAGCTTTCTTT. Translated: CAWSVGSATEAFF. V and J are TRBV30 and TRBJ1-1; no clear D gene. In germline, CDR1 is GTSNPN, CDR2 SVGIG (reference sequence). This CDR3 is built from 13 residues. Deletions cut 0 bases from V and 4 bases from J, with 9 bases between.

CDR3 sequence reads: CASSELYPQATSNQPQHF. In nucleotides, the CDR3 is TGTGCCAGCAGTGAATTATACCCCCAGGCCACTAGCAATCAGCCCCAGCATTTT. The chain employs TRBV6-1 and TRBJ1-5, with D unclear. The germline V and J ends were trimmed by 2 bases and 0 bases, with 17 bases remaining between them. The CDR3 is 18 residues long. Germline V CDR1 and CDR2: MNHNS, SASEGT.

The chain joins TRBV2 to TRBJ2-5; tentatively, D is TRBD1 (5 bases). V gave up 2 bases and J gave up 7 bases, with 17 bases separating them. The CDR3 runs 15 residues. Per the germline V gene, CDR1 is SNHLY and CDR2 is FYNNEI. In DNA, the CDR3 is TGTGCCAGCAGTGAAACCACGATGCCTGGGGCGACCCAGTACTTC. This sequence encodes CASSETTMPGATQYF.

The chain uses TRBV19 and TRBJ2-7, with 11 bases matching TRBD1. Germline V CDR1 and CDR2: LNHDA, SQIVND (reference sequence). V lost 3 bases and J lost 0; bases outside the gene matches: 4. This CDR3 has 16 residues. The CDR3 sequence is CASSMGTGGPSYEQYF. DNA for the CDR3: TGTGCCAGTAGTATGGGGACAGGGGGACCCTCCTACGAGCAGTACTTC.

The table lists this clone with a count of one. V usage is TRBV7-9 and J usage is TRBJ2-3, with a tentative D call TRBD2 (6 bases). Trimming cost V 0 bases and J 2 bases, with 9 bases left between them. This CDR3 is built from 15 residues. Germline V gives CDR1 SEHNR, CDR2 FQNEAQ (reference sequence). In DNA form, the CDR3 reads TGTGCCAGCAGCTTAGCGGAGGGAAACACAGATACGCAGTATTTT. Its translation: CASSLAEGNTDTQYF.